This T cell receptor (beta chain) was sequenced for a study of shared clonotypes between healthy human individuals. Whole-study results and caveats: Clonotypes shared by all four sorted-subset donors had higher generation probabilities than non-shared clonotypes. Among a handful of donors, about 5% of naive CD4 clonotypes were found in common.

This table comes from immunoSEQ multiplex PCR, and its TCRdb copy is limited to in-frame clones, with some not included. The sample has hundreds of thousands of clones; approximately 95% are singletons. Trimming left V 5 bases short and J 1 base short, with 21 bases between. The CDR3 contains 18 residues. CDR1 and CDR2 from the germline V gene are SEHNR and FQNEAQ (reference sequence). For this clone: Its antigen is unknown.

The naive CD8 fraction comprised CD45RO-negative cells positively selected for CCR7 and excluded terminally differentiated effector memory CD45RA+ cells. The sequenced material came from naive CD8+ T cells sorted from blood. The sequence came from a woman aged 30 to 39 in good health. V is TRBV7-9 and J is TRBJ1-5; no clear D gene. As DNA, the CDR3 is TGTGCCAGCAGCCTCGGGCCTCGGGAAGCAGGAAGCAATCAGCCCCAGCATTTT. This codes for CASSLGPREAGSNQPQHF.